This T cell receptor beta chain was identified during a study of T cells in Graves' hyperthyroidism and ophthalmopathy. TCR beta CDR3 regions were amplified from RNA. HTBI primers were the set used in a first-round RT-PCR of the TCR CDR3. TCRdb redid the calling of the multiplex PCR reads with MiXCR, one entry per CDR3 protein. The sample comprises about 570,000 distinct CDR3 sequences, 13% to 15% of which are singletons, and about 15% rests with the top ten. Diagnosis rested on symptoms, serum thyroxine and TRAb, thyroid ultrasound, and orbital computed tomography. Using more than 7.5 ml of fresh peripheral blood, PBMCs were prepared. The germline V and J ends were trimmed by 2 bases and 6 bases, with 16 bases remaining between them. Germline CDR1 reads SGHDN; CDR2 reads FVKESK. This CDR3 has 15 residues.

What was sequenced was blood. The chain combines TRBV14 with TRBJ1-1, with a possible D match to TRBD1 (5 bases). This clonotype was obtained from a woman aged 35 to 49 with Graves' hyperthyroidism. CDR3 region: CASSQFQGHGAEAFF. CDR3 bases: TGTGCCAGCAGCCAATTTCAGGGCCACGGGGCTGAAGCTTTCTTT.